The 23 T cell receptor beta chains presented below share a single source sample, sequenced in a study of cytomegalovirus exposure and HLA in healthy donors. The PCR was carried out with 60 Vbeta primers and 13 Jbeta primers. Using immunoSEQ multiplex PCR, the repertoire was profiled, and TCRdb retains in-frame clones only, with some absent. The sample consists of 170,000 or so clones, 65% to 85% of them appearing once. The sequencing sample was made of PBMCs. Receptors were obtained from a woman between 50 and 59 years old in good health and CMV-seropositive.

This chain connects TRBV30 to TRBJ2-7; TRBD1 is a possible D gene (5 bases). CDR1 and CDR2 (germline): GTSNPN, SVGIG (reference sequence). Trimming removed 0 bases at V and 1 base at J, with 13 bases between. This CDR3 has 15 residues. CDR3 region: CAWSVRQGFSYEQYF. The CDR3 DNA sequence: TGTGCCTGGAGTGTACGTCAGGGTTTTTCCTACGAGCAGTACTTC.

CDR3 loop: CASSLDRGSEKLFF. The CDR3 DNA follows: TGTGCCAGCAGCTTGGACAGGGGAAGTGAAAAACTGTTTTTT. The chain joins TRBV6-4 to TRBJ1-4; TRBD1 matches 9 bases. Germline loops: CDR1 MRHNA, CDR2 SNTAGT. V trimming: 6 bases; J trimming: 7 bases; junction bases outside the gene matches: 6. There are 14 residues in the CDR3.

J is TRBJ2-5 and V is TRBV11-2; D perhaps matches TRBD1 (6 bases). V lost 4 bases, J lost 1 base, and 10 bases lay in between. The CDR3 has 14 residues. Germline lookup yields CDR1 SGHAT and CDR2 FQNNGV. CDR3 sequence (DNA): TGTGCCAGCAGCTCCTCGGACAGCCAAGAGACCCAGTACTTC. Translated: CASSSSDSQETQYF.

This chain uses TRBV6-1 with TRBJ2-3; TRBD2 aligns across 11 bases. Trimming took 3 bases from V and 6 from J; bases not matched to a gene: 8. This CDR3 contains 16 residues. In germline, CDR1 is MNHNS, CDR2 SASEGT. The CDR3 loop is CASSDGSGGAWDTQYF. Written as DNA, the CDR3 is TGTGCCAGCAGTGATGGTAGCGGGGGGGCTTGGGATACGCAGTATTTT.

J is TRBJ2-4 and V is TRBV5-4; 11 positions match TRBD2. V was clipped by 0 bases and J by 7 bases; unmatched bases: 6. Germline V lookup: CDR1 SGHNT, CDR2 YYREEE (reference sequence). CDR3 length: 16 amino acids. In DNA form, the CDR3 reads TGTGCCAGCAGCTTGGGGATTAGCGGGAGGGGGAACATTCAGTACTTC. It specifies CASSLGISGRGNIQYF.

DNA of the CDR3: TGTGCCAGCAGGTGGACTAGCGGGAACACCGGGGAGCTGTTTTTT. Its translation is CASRWTSGNTGELFF. This chain connects TRBV6-1 to TRBJ2-2; TRBD2 matches 10 bases. V was clipped by 6 bases and J by 1 base; unmatched bases: 2. In germline, CDR1 is MNHNS, CDR2 SASEGT. The CDR3 has 15 residues.

The chain is built from TRBV7-8 and TRBJ1-5; TRBD1 might be the D (5 bases). The germline V gene has CDR1 SGHVS and CDR2 FQNEAQ. V was trimmed by 3 bases and J by 8 bases, leaving 11 bases between them. This CDR3 spans 13 amino acids. The CDR3 nucleotides are TGTGCCAGCAGCTTGGGACGGGAGGAGCCCCAGCATTTT. It specifies CASSLGREEPQHF.

The chain carries TRBV10-1 and TRBJ2-3, with 7 bases fitting TRBD2. CDR1 and CDR2 (germline): WNHNN, SYGVQD (reference sequence). The trim removed 2 bases at V and 4 bases at J, leaving 6 bases unmatched. This CDR3 has 15 amino acids. The CDR3 protein is CASSEASGTSDTQYF. The DNA for the CDR3 is TGCGCCAGCAGTGAGGCTAGCGGAACCTCAGATACGCAGTATTTT.

The chain employs TRBV11-3 and TRBJ1-2; 9 bases align to TRBD1. The CDR3 has 14 amino acids. V dropped 5 bases and J dropped 3; count of bases not matched to a gene: 4. Germline CDR1 is SGHNT and CDR2 is YENEEA. The CDR3 nucleotides read TGTGCCAGCAGCCAGAGGACAGGGGACTATGGCTACACCTTC. Translated, it gives CASSQRTGDYGYTF.

This clone was picked up a small number of times. V and J are TRBV4-1 and TRBJ2-1; D not resolved. V gave up 1 base and J gave up 8 bases, with 18 bases separating them. CDR1 is MGHRA and CDR2 is YSYEKL in the germline V gene. The CDR3 totals 16 residues. CDR3 sequence reads: CASSQGPTIRQYEQFF. CDR3 in DNA: TGCGCCAGCAGCCAAGGCCCGACCATTAGACAATATGAGCAGTTCTTC.

The J gene is TRBJ2-7, the V gene TRBV7-9, with 10 positions matching TRBD1. The CDR3 totals 15 residues. Germline V gene sequence: CDR1 SEHNR, CDR2 FQNEAQ (reference sequence). V dropped 3 bases and J dropped 2; count of bases not matched to a gene: 4. The CDR3 DNA reads as TGTGCCAGCAGCTTGGGACAGGGGAACGCCTACGAGCAGTACTTC. Translation: CASSLGQGNAYEQYF. The full variable domain, completed using reference TRBV7-9 and TRBJ2-7, is DTGVSQNPRHKITKRGQNVTFRCDPISEHNRLYWYRQTLGQGPEFLTYFQNEAQLEKSRLLSDRFSAERPKGSFSTLEIQRTEQGDSAMYLCASSLGQGNAYEQYFGPGTRLTVT.

The CDR3 loop is CASSQTDSSGAQHF. DNA of the CDR3: TGTGCCAGCAGCCAGACAGATTCGTCAGGTGCCCAGCATTTT. The chain has TRBV27 and TRBJ1-5; possible D gene TRBD1, 5 bases. The CDR3 consists of 14 residues. V shed 6 bases and J shed 11 bases, with 20 bases lying between them. In germline, CDR1 is MNHEY, CDR2 SMNVEV (reference sequence).

This clone was counted only a few times. This chain joins TRBV7-9 and TRBJ1-4, with a tentative D call TRBD1 (5 bases). With 3 bases removed from V and 4 bases from J, the gap between germline ends came to 9 bases. Germline assignment: CDR1 SEHNR and CDR2 FQNEAQ (reference sequence). The CDR3 spans 14 residues. The CDR3 is CASSFGRVNEKLFF. CDR3 DNA sequence: TGTGCCAGCAGCTTTGGCAGGGTTAATGAAAAACTGTTTTTT.

Points on this clone: One end of the junction is discordant with germline, which a read error may explain. The chain is built from TRBV2 and TRBJ1-1; perhaps TRBD1 as D (5 bases). CDR3 length equals 13 residues. The germline gives CDR1 SNHLY, CDR2 FYNNEI. The CDR3 spells CASIFLGVDGGIF. The CDR3, as DNA: TGTGCCAGCATTTTCCTGGGGGTGGACGGGGGGATTTTT.

The J gene is TRBJ1-1, the V gene TRBV18, with 9 nucleotides matching TRBD1. This CDR3 region has 15 residues. The V segment lost 5 bases and the J segment 6 bases; nucleotides outside the gene matches: 10. CDR1 is KGHSH and CDR2 is LQKENI in the germline V gene. For the CDR3, the DNA is TGTGCCAGCTCAGCGGAACAGGGGGCGCTGGCTGAAGCTTTCTTT. It specifies CASSAEQGALAEAFF.

The chain combines TRBV27 with TRBJ2-7, with D maybe TRBD2 (5 bases). Trimming shortened V by 5 bases and J by 7 bases, and 15 bases separated the two germline ends. The CDR3 loop spans 13 amino acids. Germline V gene data show CDR1 as MNHEY and CDR2 as SMNVEV (reference sequence). The CDR3 loop reads CASSPHQTGEQYF. CDR3 bases: TGTGCCAGCAGTCCTCACCAGACGGGAGAGCAGTACTTC.

J is TRBJ2-7 and V is TRBV4-2; tentative D call: TRBD2 (5 bases). Germline loops: CDR1 LGHNA, CDR2 YNFKEQ. The CDR3 contains 13 residues. The V and J ends lost 0 bases and 5 bases respectively, with 8 bases between them. CDR3 sequence: CASSQDWTDEQYF. The CDR3 bases are TGTGCCAGCAGCCAAGATTGGACTGACGAGCAGTACTTC.

The V gene is TRBV9, the J gene TRBJ1-2; D is ambiguous. Germline values: CDR1 SGDLS, CDR2 YYNGEE. Trimming removed 1 base at V and 8 bases at J, with 12 bases between. CDR3 length equals 13 residues. The CDR3 here is CASSVRPDSGYTF. Here the CDR3 DNA reads TGTGCCAGCAGCGTACGGCCAGATAGCGGCTACACCTTC.

The chain employs TRBV10-3 and TRBJ2-3; the D gene is possibly TRBD1 (6 bases). Germline CDR1 and CDR2: ENHRY and SYGVKD. The germline V and J ends were trimmed by 5 bases and 0 bases, with 12 bases remaining between them. This CDR3 spans 15 amino acids. DNA for the CDR3: TGTGCCATCAGTACCGACAGGTCTAGCACAGATACGCAGTATTTT. Translated, it gives CAISTDRSSTDTQYF.

This clone came up a few times. The gene calls are TRBV19 and TRBJ2-1; 12 bases map to TRBD2. The CDR3 has 15 amino acids. The germline V gene has CDR1 LNHDA and CDR2 SQIVND (reference sequence). With 6 bases clipped from V and 6 bases from J, the junction kept 6 bases outside the gene matches. This CDR3 is CASSRLAGGPNEQFF. CDR3 nucleotides: TGTGCCAGTAGCCGTCTAGCGGGGGGGCCCAATGAGCAGTTCTTC.

This clone has just a few counts. The V gene is TRBV15, the J gene TRBJ2-4; tentatively, D is TRBD1 (7 bases). The V and J ends lost 0 bases and 5 bases respectively, with 17 bases between them. Germline-derived CDR1 and CDR2 are LNHNV and YYDKDF (reference sequence). The CDR3 covers 17 residues. The CDR3 coding sequence is TGTGCCACCAGCAGAGATAGGGTTGGCAGGGGGGAAAACATTCAGTACTTC. Its translation: CATSRDRVGRGENIQYF.

This clone was recorded a few times. As DNA, the CDR3 is TGTGCCAGCTCACCAGGAACCCCGGGACTTGACTATGGCTACACCTTC. Its protein is CASSPGTPGLDYGYTF. This sequence joins TRBV18 and TRBJ1-2, with D perhaps TRBD1 (5 bases). V shed 2 bases and J shed 3 bases, with 16 bases lying between them. The CDR3 has 16 residues. CDR1 KGHSH and CDR2 LQKENI come from the germline V gene.

The chain recombines TRBV6-5 with TRBJ2-3, with D tentatively TRBD1 (6 bases). CDR3 length: 14 residues. The germline gives CDR1 MNHEY, CDR2 SVGAGI. Trimming left V 7 bases short and J 4 bases short, with 15 bases between. The CDR3 loop reads CASKPGVVSDTQYF. The CDR3 coding sequence is TGTGCCAGCAAGCCAGGGGTAGTTTCAGATACGCAGTATTTT.